This TCR beta chain derives from a study of Ad26.COV2.S vaccination and SARS-CoV-2 variants (dated by TCRdb to the early 2020s). Study-level background: Vaccine-arm donors came from COV1001, a multicentre, randomized, double-blind, placebo-controlled phase I-IIa trial of Ad26.COV2.S in healthy adults. Dosing of Ad26.COV2.S was intramuscular, at either 5x10^10 or 1x10^11 viral particles, delivered as one shot or as two shots spaced 56 days apart. The specificity and breadth of SARS-CoV-2-reactive T cell receptors after Ad26.COV2.S vaccination were assessed by TCRbeta repertoire sequencing. The TCR-sequenced set comprised approximately 30 samples: about 19 Ad26.COV2.S vaccine recipients, 5 placebo recipients and 8 SARS-CoV-2 convalescent individuals. Trial participants were randomized into five groups of five: low-dose or high-dose Ad26.COV2.S given once or twice, or placebo on both occasions. Investigators did not know the trial group allocation while performing experiments and assessing outcomes. General findings and caveats noted by the study authors: It was noted by the authors that total T cell responses may have been underestimated by the TCR breadth and depth analyses. Compared with placebo recipients, Ad26.COV2.S recipients showed higher spike-specific TCR breadth (P = 0.0014). After vaccination, substantial breadth of spike-specific CD8+ and CD4+ T cell responses was reported. The study was not powered to compare responses between vaccine doses or regimens. Non-spike TCR breadth was comparable between vaccine and placebo recipients, consistent with the vaccine containing only spike.

The immunoSEQ Assay was the method used to sequence TCRbeta CDR3 regions. After extraction, genomic DNA underwent amplification by bias-controlled multiplex PCR, followed by high-throughput sequencing. Regarding the original processing steps: To quantify the absolute abundance of every unique TCRbeta CDR3 region, sequences were collapsed and filtered. T cell fraction was estimated by normalization of TCRbeta template counts to usable DNA, with usable DNA being measured through amplification of reference genes present in all nucleated cells. Repertoire TCRs were annotated as SARS-CoV-2-specific by exact matching of V gene, CDR3 amino acid sequence and J gene to a known reactive TCR set. The reference SARS-CoV-2 TCR set was obtained from MIRA and was filtered for enrichment in COVID-19-positive ImmuneCODE repertoires, whereby public or cross-reactive TCRs were removed. Based on the MIRA antigens, annotated TCRs were further analysed at the level of specific ORF or position within ORF. Breadth was defined as annotated unique rearrangements over total unique productive rearrangements; depth was the summed frequency of those rearrangements. Two-sided Wilcoxon rank-sum tests were applied when comparing TCR breadth between groups. The immuneACCESS repertoire file appears here via TCRdb, limited to in-frame rearrangements. These files lack a portion of the clones; in checked studies, under half of the deficit traces to unresolved V genes, and the cause of the others is not known. V, J and clone size reflect that table, while D and trimming were determined from the DNA. In all, the sample holds 350,000 to 400,000 clones, and approximately 86% of those were seen once. The ten most abundant clones make up 3.5% of the sample.

According to the study, the label for this sample's treatment or condition signals: some 20 received Ad26.COV2.S at low or high dose, single or two shots; about 5 received placebo; per-sample allocation not given. Repertoires of vaccine and placebo recipients were sequenced from samples taken on day 63 after the first injection. In Cohort 1b, about 27 adults aged 18-55 years were enrolled at a single site in Boston, USA, between 29 July and 7 August 2020. Ad26.COV2.S was a replication-incompetent adenovirus type 26 vector that expressed a prefusion-stabilized SARS-CoV-2 spike protein derived from the original Wuhan strain. Comments on this clone: The antigen this receptor binds is unknown. No quality values exist for individual bases; no much larger clone is one base distant.

The clonotype originates from a person aged 18-60 years who received the Ad26.COV2.S COVID-19 vaccine or a placebo. The source was peripheral blood, collected in a trial of Ad26.COV2.S vaccine versus placebo.

The DNA sequence is as follows: TGTGCCAGCAGCAAGGGCAATCAGCCCCAGCATTTT. It specifies CASSKGNQPQHF. Here the chain combines TRBV5-6 and TRBJ1-5; too little of a D gene remains to name it. There are 12 amino acids in the CDR3, from cysteine to phenylalanine inclusive. Only CDR3 DNA is held: 36 bases, read in frame from base 1. In the germline V gene, CDR1 corresponds to SGHDT and CDR2 to YYEEEE. A distance of 4 bases separates the germline ends of V and J, which lose 4 bases and 2 bases respectively.